The 22 T cell receptor beta chains in this list originate from one sample, sequenced in a study of shared clonotypes between healthy human individuals. Sequencing was performed with immunoSEQ multiplex PCR; in TCRdb, only in-frame clones are kept and a portion is missing. The sample holds 2 million to 2.5 million clones; approximately 93% are singletons and the top ten take 0.35% to 0.45%. The sequencing input was naive CD4+ T cells from PBMCs. Subset described: CD45RA+ positively selected. These receptors originate from a man aged 18 to 29 in good health. Some clones in this sample may be carry-over from other donors' samples.

This chain connects TRBV5-6 to TRBJ2-5; tentative D call: TRBD2 (5 bases). Germline CDR1 SGHDT, CDR2 YYEEEE. Trimming pared 4 bases from V and 5 bases from J, leaving 12 bases between. The CDR3 loop spans 13 amino acids. Here the CDR3 reads CASSEKWRETQYF. As DNA, the CDR3 is TGTGCCAGCAGCGAGAAATGGAGGGAGACCCAGTACTTC.

The V gene is TRBV29-1, the J gene TRBJ1-5, with D hard to call. V was shortened by 6 bases and J by 3 bases, with 12 bases between the two germline ends. The germline V gene encodes CDR1 SQVTM and CDR2 ANQGSEA. The CDR3 spans 13 residues. In nucleotides, the CDR3 is TGCAGCGTAAACACCGGGATCAATCAGCCCCAGCATTTT. Amino acid sequence: CSVNTGINQPQHF.

The chain recombines TRBV5-1 with TRBJ2-7; 7 bases match TRBD1. Germline CDR1 reads SGHRS; CDR2 reads YFSETQ. The CDR3 is 14 residues long. The V gene end was trimmed by 4 bases and the J gene end by 6 bases; junction bases not matched to a gene: 10. CDR3 sequence reads: CASSLDRQGGEQYF. As DNA, the CDR3 is TGCGCCAGCAGCCTGGACAGGCAAGGAGGCGAGCAGTACTTC. The full variable domain, completed using reference TRBV5-1 and TRBJ2-7, is KAGVTQTPRYLIKTRGQQVTLSCSPISGHRSVSWYQQTPGQGLQFLFEYFSETQRNKGNFPGRFSGRQFSNSRSEMNVSTLELGDSALYLCASSLDRQGGEQYFGPGTRLTVT.

Only a few counts were recorded for this clone. The CDR3: CASSLVGGERRTQYF. The CDR3 DNA sequence: TGTGCCAGCAGTTTAGTAGGGGGGGAGAGGAGAACGCAGTATTTT. The rearrangement joins TRBV28 to TRBJ2-3; D is perhaps TRBD2 (7 bases). Per germline, CDR1 MDHEN and CDR2 SYDVKM. Trimming cost V 2 bases and J 9 bases, with 18 bases left between them. CDR3 length: 15 residues.

A word on this clone: The identical CDR3 is also encoded by other nucleotide sequences in the sample. V gene TRBV7-3 combines with J gene TRBJ1-1, with D tentatively TRBD1 (6 bases). This CDR3 contains 13 residues. The germline V and J ends were trimmed by 5 bases and 4 bases, with 11 bases remaining between them. Germline V CDR1 and CDR2: SGHTA, FQGTGA. CDR3 protein: CASSPQGSTEAFF. CDR3 DNA: TGTGCCAGCAGCCCGCAGGGGAGCACTGAAGCTTTCTTT.

V and J are TRBV19 and TRBJ2-2; weak D call: TRBD1 (7 bases). V gave up 3 bases and J gave up 2 bases, with 13 bases separating them. Per germline, CDR1 LNHDA and CDR2 SQIVND (reference sequence). CDR3 size: 16 residues. The CDR3 sequence: CASSMEGQPNTGELFF. Here the CDR3 DNA reads TGTGCCAGTAGTATGGAGGGACAGCCAAACACCGGGGAGCTGTTTTTT.

This clone was counted once. The J gene is TRBJ2-5, the V gene TRBV6-5, with unresolved D. V was clipped by 4 bases and J by 0 bases, with 15 bases between them. The CDR3 has 16 amino acids. Looked up from germline, CDR1 is MNHEY and CDR2 is SVGAGI. CDR3 DNA sequence: TGTGCCAGCAGTTGGTCAAACACCCGGTACCAAGAGACCCAGTACTTC. As protein: CASSWSNTRYQETQYF.

The chain joins TRBV30 to TRBJ2-2; tentative D call: TRBD2 (5 bases). The CDR3 extends over 12 amino acids. Germline CDR1 is GTSNPN and CDR2 is SVGIG (reference sequence). The V end lost 2 bases, the J end lost 6 bases, and 7 bases lay between the germline ends. DNA of the CDR3: TGTGCCTGGAGTTGGAGGTCCGGGGAGCTGTTTTTT. Encoded protein: CAWSWRSGELFF.

V usage is TRBV28 and J usage is TRBJ1-2; possible D gene TRBD1, 5 bases. Germline loops: CDR1 MDHEN, CDR2 SYDVKM. CDR3 size: 14 residues. Trimming took off 4 bases at V and 2 bases at J, with 11 bases between the two ends. CDR3 region: CASSSQAGNYGYTF. CDR3 sequence (DNA): TGTGCCAGCAGTTCACAGGCAGGGAACTATGGCTACACCTTC.

The chain employs TRBV25-1 and TRBJ2-7; 11 positions match TRBD2. V shed 6 bases, J shed 0 bases, and the junction held 4 bases outside the gene matches. From germline, CDR1 is MGHDK and CDR2 SYGVNS. CDR3 size: 15 residues. The CDR3 protein is CASSLTSGSSYEQYF. The CDR3 DNA is TGTGCCAGCAGCCTAACTAGCGGGAGCTCCTACGAGCAGTACTTC.

This sequence joins TRBV5-8 and TRBJ1-1; D uncertain. V lost 4 bases, J lost 0 bases, and 7 bases lay in between. The CDR3 extends over 13 amino acids. Germline lookup yields CDR1 SGHTS and CDR2 YDEGEE. CDR3 DNA sequence: TGTGCCAGCAGCCGAAAGTTGAACACTGAAGCTTTCTTT. Amino acid sequence: CASSRKLNTEAFF.

The chain is built from TRBV18 and TRBJ2-5, with D perhaps matching TRBD2 (5 bases). Trimming stripped 4 bases from V and 7 bases from J, with 10 bases between. Germline V CDR1 and CDR2: KGHSH, LQKENI. The CDR3 contains 12 residues. DNA of the CDR3: TGTGCCAGCTCACAACAAGAGGGGACCCAGTACTTC. This codes for CASSQQEGTQYF.

The CDR3, as DNA: TGTGCCAGCACTTCAGGAATTCGAAGGGAGCAGTACTTC. As protein: CASTSGIRREQYF. This chain connects TRBV27 to TRBJ2-7; D not resolved. This CDR3 comprises 13 residues. Germline V gene data show CDR1 as MNHEY and CDR2 as SMNVEV (reference sequence). V lost 7 bases to trimming and J lost 7 bases, with 17 bases between them.

For the CDR3, the DNA is TGTGCCAGCAGCTTGGCGTTCCAGCGGAAACAGTTCTTC. Translated, it gives CASSLAFQRKQFF. J is TRBJ2-1 and V is TRBV5-6; D may be TRBD2 (5 bases). Trimming shortened V by 0 bases and J by 13 bases, and 14 bases separated the two germline ends. Germline V gene lookup returns CDR1 SGHDT and CDR2 YYEEEE. The CDR3 consists of 13 residues.

The rearrangement joins TRBV2 to TRBJ2-6; D ambiguous. This CDR3 has 16 residues. The germline V gene has CDR1 SNHLY and CDR2 FYNNEI. V was clipped by 1 base and J by 0 bases, with 7 bases between them. In DNA, the CDR3 is TGTGCCAGCAGTGAAGAGGGTAGCTCTGGGGCCAACGTCCTGACTTTC. It specifies CASSEEGSSGANVLTF.

This chain joins TRBV27 and TRBJ2-3, with D unclear. Between the trimmed V and J ends, which lost 5 bases and 3 bases, there was a span of 24 bases. The CDR3 extends over 18 amino acids. Germline CDR1 MNHEY, CDR2 SMNVEV (reference sequence). CDR3 amino acids: CASSLSPLDLKGTDTQYF. CDR3 in DNA: TGTGCCAGCAGTCTGTCCCCCTTAGACTTAAAGGGTACAGATACGCAGTATTTT.

The J gene is TRBJ1-1, the V gene TRBV19; the match to TRBD1 covers 8 bases. Germline trimming cut 4 bases from V and 4 bases from J; bases unmatched to any gene: 11. The CDR3 is 16 residues long. The germline CDR1 and CDR2 sequences are LNHDA and SQIVND (reference sequence). CDR3 nucleotide sequence: TGTGCCAGTAGTACGGTGGGCAGGGGGCTGGGCACTGAAGCTTTCTTT. It encodes CASSTVGRGLGTEAFF.

The chain couples TRBV5-1 to TRBJ2-1; D is perhaps TRBD2 (5 bases). The CDR3 totals 14 residues. V lost 4 bases and J 4 bases, leaving 12 bases between the germline ends. CDR1 and CDR2 from the germline V gene are SGHRS and YFSETQ. The CDR3 sequence: CASSLRAAYNEQFF. The CDR3 nucleotides read TGCGCCAGCAGCCTGAGAGCGGCTTACAATGAGCAGTTCTTC.

Comment on this clone: The sample has other DNA sequences that encode this CDR3 too. This chain links TRBV5-1 with TRBJ2-7; the D is unclear. Germline V CDR1 and CDR2: SGHRS, YFSETQ. The CDR3 is 11 residues long. The V end was cut by 2 bases, the J end by 3 bases, with 3 bases between. CDR3 coding DNA: TGCGCCAGCAGCTTTGGCTACGAGCAGTACTTC. It yields the protein CASSFGYEQYF.

J is TRBJ2-4 and V is TRBV27; TRBD2 aligns across 10 bases. CDR3 length equals 18 residues. CDR1 and CDR2 (germline): MNHEY, SMNVEV (reference sequence). V was pared by 4 bases and J by 4 bases, with 13 bases of the junction left unmatched. The CDR3 bases are TGTGCCAGCAGTTCCGCGGAAGGAGCGGGAGGGTTTAAAAACATTCAGTACTTC. The encoded protein is CASSSAEGAGGFKNIQYF.

The rearrangement uses TRBV5-1 and TRBJ2-2, with D maybe TRBD1 (6 bases). The CDR3 runs 18 residues. Trimming stripped 4 bases from V and 1 base from J, with 20 bases between. Looked up from germline, CDR1 is SGHRS and CDR2 is YFSETQ. In nucleotides, the CDR3 is TGCGCCAGCAGCCAAATTGGGTCGTGGACAGTGAACACCGGGGAGCTGTTTTTT. This codes for CASSQIGSWTVNTGELFF.

The chain recombines TRBV10-1 with TRBJ2-1; 12 nucleotides agree with TRBD2. The CDR3 runs to 16 residues. Germline V CDR1 and CDR2: WNHNN, SYGVQD (reference sequence). After removal of 4 bases from V and 9 bases from J, the junction contained 10 bases not matched to a gene. The CDR3 is CASSGGLAGGQGEQFF. DNA of the CDR3: TGCGCCAGCAGTGGGGGCCTAGCGGGAGGGCAGGGTGAGCAGTTCTTC.